This note documents a single T cell receptor (beta chain) sequence. Its target is not known. Every subset had its genomic DNA shared out evenly among several immunoSEQ plates. Sequencing used immunoSEQ multiplex PCR; TCRdb keeps in-frame clones, though not all of them. Of about 960,000 clones listed, approximately 80% are singletons. The sample originates from a study of shared clonotypes between healthy human individuals. General study points: The authors expected sequencing depth to affect clonotype sharing among donors. Between four donors, naive CD4 clonotypes were shared at a level of around 4.9%. In general, naive subsets displayed greater estimated richness than memory subsets did.

The CDR3 is 8 amino acids. Per the germline V gene, CDR1 is ENHRY and CDR2 is SYGVKD. The source of this sequence is a young man in good health. The genes are TRBV10-3 and TRBJ2-7; D could derive from TRBD1 or TRBD2 (6 bases each). Specimen: memory CD4+ T cells sorted from blood. Subset meaning: CD45RA-negative fraction. This chain's CDR3 is CGGAEQYF. The DNA for the CDR3 is TGTGGGGGGGCCGAGCAGTACTTC.